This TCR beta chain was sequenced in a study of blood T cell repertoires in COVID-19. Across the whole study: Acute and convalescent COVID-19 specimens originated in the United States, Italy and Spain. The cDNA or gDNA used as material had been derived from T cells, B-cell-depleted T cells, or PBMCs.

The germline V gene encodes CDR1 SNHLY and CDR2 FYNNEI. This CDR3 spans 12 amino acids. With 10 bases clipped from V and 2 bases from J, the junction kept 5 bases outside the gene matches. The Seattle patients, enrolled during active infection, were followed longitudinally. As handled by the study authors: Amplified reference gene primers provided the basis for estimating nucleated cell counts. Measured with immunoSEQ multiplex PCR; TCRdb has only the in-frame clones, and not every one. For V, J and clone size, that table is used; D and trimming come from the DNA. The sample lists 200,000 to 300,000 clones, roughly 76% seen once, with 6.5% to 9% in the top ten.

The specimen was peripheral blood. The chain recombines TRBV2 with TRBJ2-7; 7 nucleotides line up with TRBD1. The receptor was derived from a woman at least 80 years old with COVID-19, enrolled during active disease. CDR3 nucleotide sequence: TGTGCCAAACGACAGGGTCCCTACGAGCAGTACTTC. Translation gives CAKRQGPYEQYF.